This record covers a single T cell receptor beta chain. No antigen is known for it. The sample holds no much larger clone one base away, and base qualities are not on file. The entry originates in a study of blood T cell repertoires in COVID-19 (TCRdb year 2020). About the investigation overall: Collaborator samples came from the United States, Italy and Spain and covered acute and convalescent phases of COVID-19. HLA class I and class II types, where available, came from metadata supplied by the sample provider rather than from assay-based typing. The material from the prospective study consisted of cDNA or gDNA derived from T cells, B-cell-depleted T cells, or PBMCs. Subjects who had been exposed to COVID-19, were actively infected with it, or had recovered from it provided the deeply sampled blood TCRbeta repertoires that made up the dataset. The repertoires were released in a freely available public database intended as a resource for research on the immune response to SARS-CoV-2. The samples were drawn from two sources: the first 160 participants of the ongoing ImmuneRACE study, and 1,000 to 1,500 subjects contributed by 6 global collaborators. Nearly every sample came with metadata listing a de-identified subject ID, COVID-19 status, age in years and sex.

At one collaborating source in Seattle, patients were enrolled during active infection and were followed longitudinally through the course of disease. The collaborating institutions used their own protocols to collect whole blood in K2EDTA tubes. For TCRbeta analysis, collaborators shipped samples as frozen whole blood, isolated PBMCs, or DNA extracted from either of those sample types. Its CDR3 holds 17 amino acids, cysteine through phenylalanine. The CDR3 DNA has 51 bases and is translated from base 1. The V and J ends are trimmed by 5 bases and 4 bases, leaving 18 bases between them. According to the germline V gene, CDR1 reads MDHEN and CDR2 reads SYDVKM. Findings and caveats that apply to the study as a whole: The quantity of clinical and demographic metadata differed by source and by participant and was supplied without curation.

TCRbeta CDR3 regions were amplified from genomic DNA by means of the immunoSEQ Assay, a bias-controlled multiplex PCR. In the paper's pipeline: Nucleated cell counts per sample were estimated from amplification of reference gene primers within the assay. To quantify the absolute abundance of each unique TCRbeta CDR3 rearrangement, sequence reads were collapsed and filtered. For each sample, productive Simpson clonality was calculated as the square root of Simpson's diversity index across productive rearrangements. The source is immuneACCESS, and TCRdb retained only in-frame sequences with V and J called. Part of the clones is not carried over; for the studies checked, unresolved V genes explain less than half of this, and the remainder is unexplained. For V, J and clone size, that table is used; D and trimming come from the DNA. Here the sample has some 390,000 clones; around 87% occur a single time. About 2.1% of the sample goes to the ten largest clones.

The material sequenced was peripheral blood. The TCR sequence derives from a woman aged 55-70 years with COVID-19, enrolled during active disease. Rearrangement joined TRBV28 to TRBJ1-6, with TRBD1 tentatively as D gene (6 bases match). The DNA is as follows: TGTGCCAGCAGTGAGGACAGAAAAGGACGATATAATTCACCCCTCCACTTT. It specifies CASSEDRKGRYNSPLHF.